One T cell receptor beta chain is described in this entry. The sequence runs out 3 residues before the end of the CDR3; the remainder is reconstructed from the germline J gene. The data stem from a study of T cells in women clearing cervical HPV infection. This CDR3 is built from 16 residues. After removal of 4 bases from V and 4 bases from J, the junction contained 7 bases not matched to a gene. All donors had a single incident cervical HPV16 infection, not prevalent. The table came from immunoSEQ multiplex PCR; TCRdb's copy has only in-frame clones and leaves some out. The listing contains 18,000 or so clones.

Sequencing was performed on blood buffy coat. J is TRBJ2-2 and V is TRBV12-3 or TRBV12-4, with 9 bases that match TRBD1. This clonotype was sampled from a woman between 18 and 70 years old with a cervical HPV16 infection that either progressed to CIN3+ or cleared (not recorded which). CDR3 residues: CASSSLGQGGTGELFF. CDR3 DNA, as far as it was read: TGTGCCAGCAGTTCCTTGGGACAGGGTGGCACCGGGGAG.